Listed here are 30 T cell receptor beta chains from one sample, sequenced in a study of blood T cell repertoires in COVID-19. Profiling relied on immunoSEQ multiplex PCR, and the TCRdb table lists in-frame clones only, not all of them. The table records around 99,000 clones, 84% of them present only once. What was sequenced was peripheral blood. The receptor source for this set is a human donor in a cohort sampled during active COVID-19.

V is TRBV29-1 and J is TRBJ2-1, with 9 positions matching TRBD2. V trimming: 7 bases; J trimming: 0 bases; junction bases outside the gene matches: 4. Germline CDR1 and CDR2: SQVTM and ANQGSEA. The CDR3 contains 14 residues. CDR3: CSADSGSSYNEQFF. In nucleotides, the CDR3 is TGCAGCGCTGATAGCGGGAGCTCCTACAATGAGCAGTTCTTC.

This chain links TRBV28 with TRBJ2-3, with D perhaps TRBD1 (6 bases). Trimming took off 5 bases at V and 6 bases at J, with 30 bases between the two ends. This CDR3 contains 19 residues. Germline loops: CDR1 MDHEN, CDR2 SYDVKM. CDR3 sequence (DNA): TGTGCCAGCAGTACGGACAGACCTGTTAGTGGGAGAGACTCGGATACGCAGTATTTT. Translating gives CASSTDRPVSGRDSDTQYF.

This clone occurred once. Additional DNA sequences in this sample encode the identical CDR3. The chain carries TRBV20-1 and TRBJ1-5, with unresolved D. This CDR3 contains 12 residues. Trimming stripped 3 bases from V and 2 bases from J, with 5 bases between. Germline V gives CDR1 DFQATT, CDR2 SNEGSKA (reference sequence). Written as DNA, the CDR3 is TGCAGTGCTAGTTCTGGCAATCAGCCCCAGCATTTT. It yields the protein CSASSGNQPQHF.

The rearrangement uses TRBV6-1 and TRBJ2-5; D is undetermined. Trimming left V 2 bases short and J 2 bases short, with 9 bases between. The germline V gene encodes CDR1 MNHNS and CDR2 SASEGT. The CDR3 runs 14 residues. The CDR3 loop reads CASSEMTQQETQYF. In DNA form, the CDR3 reads TGTGCCAGCAGTGAAATGACACAGCAAGAGACCCAGTACTTC.

The J gene is TRBJ2-7, the V gene TRBV5-1; TRBD1 matches 9 bases. V lost 7 bases, J lost 5 bases, and 7 bases stayed unmatched. The CDR3 has 13 residues. The germline V gene encodes CDR1 SGHRS and CDR2 YFSETQ. DNA of the CDR3: TGCGCCAGCTCGGGACAGGGAGCGCACGAGCAGTACTTC. Protein: CASSGQGAHEQYF.

The rearrangement uses TRBV30 and TRBJ1-2; TRBD1 matches at 9 bases. Germline V lookup: CDR1 GTSNPN, CDR2 SVGIG (reference sequence). The CDR3 contains 15 residues. With 0 bases clipped from V and 7 bases from J, the junction kept 9 bases outside the gene matches. CDR3: CAWSVLRTGASGYTF. The CDR3 nucleotides are TGTGCCTGGAGTGTACTTAGGACAGGGGCTTCTGGCTACACCTTC.

This clone was detected only a few times. The rearrangement uses TRBV7-2 and TRBJ2-2, with 8 bases aligning to TRBD1. Unmatched junction bases numbered 9, after V lost 5 bases and J lost 4 bases. Germline CDR1 and CDR2: SGHTA and FQGNSA. This CDR3 has 16 amino acids. CDR3 region: CASSPFTGGGTGELFF. The CDR3 nucleotides are TGTGCCAGCAGCCCATTCACAGGGGGTGGCACCGGGGAGCTGTTTTTT.

V and J are TRBV6-2 or TRBV6-3 and TRBJ1-5, with D perhaps TRBD1 (6 bases). This CDR3 comprises 18 residues. Germline values: CDR1 MNHEY, CDR2 SVGEGT. The V end was cut by 2 bases, the J end by 1 base, with 18 bases between. The DNA for the CDR3 is TGTGCCAGCAGTTACAGAAAACCCAGGACAGCGAGCAATCAGCCCCAGCATTTT. It encodes CASSYRKPRTASNQPQHF.

This clone was picked up a small number of times. The chain joins TRBV19 to TRBJ2-5; 10 nucleotides align to TRBD2. This CDR3 is 15 amino acids long. V lost 10 bases, J lost 2 bases, and 10 bases stayed unmatched. Germline V CDR1 and CDR2: LNHDA, SQIVND (reference sequence). Here the CDR3 DNA reads TGTGCCACCCAGCGGGGTAGCGGGAGGCAAGAGACCCAGTACTTC. Encoded protein: CATQRGSGRQETQYF.

CDR3 in DNA: TGTGCCAGTAGCTCAGGGTTAGGGAACACTGAAGCTTTCTTT. Its protein product is CASSSGLGNTEAFF. The V call is TRBV19, the J call TRBJ1-1; possible D gene TRBD1, 5 bases. Germline CDR1 reads LNHDA; CDR2 reads SQIVND (reference sequence). The CDR3 has 14 residues. Trimming took off 6 bases at V and 1 base at J, with 12 bases between the two ends.

V usage is TRBV25-1 and J usage is TRBJ1-1; weak D call: TRBD1 (6 bases). Germline V gives CDR1 MGHDK, CDR2 SYGVNS. The CDR3 spans 16 residues. V lost 5 bases, J lost 3 bases, and 19 bases lay in between. As DNA, the CDR3 is TGTGCCAGCAGTCGAAGTACAGGGTGGGTTGACACTGAAGCTTTCTTT. Protein product: CASSRSTGWVDTEAFF.

V gene TRBV28 combines with J gene TRBJ1-5, with a possible D match to TRBD1 (5 bases). The length of the CDR3 is 17 residues. Germline CDR1 MDHEN, CDR2 SYDVKM. Trimming stripped 4 bases from V and 0 bases from J, with 16 bases between. The chain's CDR3 is CASSSPQRGGSNQPQHF. The CDR3 region has the DNA TGTGCCAGCAGTTCGCCTCAACGCGGGGGTAGCAATCAGCCCCAGCATTTT.

The J gene is TRBJ2-6, the V gene TRBV7-2; 12 nucleotides line up with TRBD1. Germline assignment: CDR1 SGHTA and CDR2 FQGNSA. The CDR3 is made up of 18 amino acids. V lost 5 bases to trimming and J lost 1 base; unmatched junction nucleotides: 6. CDR3 loop: CASSLLGQGASGANVLTF. CDR3 DNA sequence: TGTGCCAGCAGCCTTCTGGGACAGGGGGCATCTGGGGCCAACGTCCTGACTTTC. Full variable domain (missing parts from reference TRBV7-2 and TRBJ2-6): GAGVSQSPSNKVTEKGKDVELRCDPISGHTALYWYRQSLGQGLEFLIYFQGNSAPDKSGLPSDRFSAERTGGSVSTLTIQRTQQEDSAVYLCASSLLGQGASGANVLTFGAGSRLTVL.

The rearrangement joins TRBV7-2 to TRBJ2-7; TRBD2 aligns across 7 bases. The CDR3 has 14 amino acids. V shed 5 bases and J 5 bases; nucleotides not matched to a gene: 9. The V gene's germline CDR1 is SGHTA and CDR2 FQGNSA. Here the CDR3 DNA reads TGTGCCAGCAGCCCCGACGGGAGGTGGAACGAGCAGTACTTC. Its protein product is CASSPDGRWNEQYF.

This rearrangement joins TRBV28 to TRBJ1-3; possible D gene TRBD1, 6 bases. CDR3 size: 14 residues. Between the trimmed V and J ends, which lost 3 bases and 4 bases, there was a span of 10 bases. Germline-derived CDR1 and CDR2 are MDHEN and SYDVKM. As DNA, the CDR3 is TGTGCCAGCAGTTTGGCGCAGGGGGGAAACACCATATATTTT. Protein product: CASSLAQGGNTIYF. Together with reference TRBV28 and TRBJ1-3, the CDR3 gives the full variable domain: DVKVTQSSRYLVKRTGEKVFLECVQDMDHENMFWYRQDPGLGLRLIYFSYDVKMKEKGDIPEGYSVSREKKERFSLILESASTNQTSMYLCASSLAQGGNTIYFGEGSWLTVV.

This chain connects TRBV21-1 to TRBJ2-1; TRBD2, the D gene given by the table, was not confirmed from the DNA. TRBV21-1 is shown as a pseudogene. The CDR3 length is 18 residues. CDR3 nucleotide sequence: TGTGCCAGCAGCAAAGGTTCTCCGGGACTAGCGACTTACAATGAGCAGTTCTTC. This codes for CASSKGSPGLATYNEQFF.

This rearrangement joins TRBV28 to TRBJ2-4; 8 positions agree with TRBD1. Trimming cost V 4 bases and J 5 bases; bases outside gene matches: 4. The CDR3 runs to 14 residues. Germline assignment: CDR1 MDHEN and CDR2 SYDVKM. Written as DNA, the CDR3 is TGTGCCAGCAGTTGGACAGGGTTCGAAAACATTCAGTACTTC. It codes for CASSWTGFENIQYF.

This clone was observed once. V is TRBV9 and J is TRBJ2-5; the D gene is possibly TRBD2 (6 bases). This CDR3 spans 13 amino acids. Germline-derived CDR1 and CDR2 are SGDLS and YYNGEE. The V and J ends lost 3 bases and 2 bases respectively, with 8 bases between them. The CDR3 here is CASSGDFQETQYF. DNA of the CDR3: TGTGCCAGCAGCGGGGACTTTCAAGAGACCCAGTACTTC.

Turning to this clone: One end of the junction does not line up with germline, which may come from a read error. The chain recombines TRBV7-7 with TRBJ2-5; 8 nucleotides line up with TRBD2. Germline V gives CDR1 SSHAT, CDR2 FNYEAQ (reference sequence). The CDR3 runs 17 residues. CDR3 region: CASSLGPKGGGQETQYF. The CDR3 nucleotides read TGTGCTAGCAGCTTGGGCCCAAAGGGCGGGGGGCAAGAGACCCAGTACTTC.

The V call is TRBV12-3 or TRBV12-4, the J call TRBJ2-1, with D unclear. V was shortened by 5 bases and J by 8 bases, with 7 bases between the two germline ends. This CDR3 is 11 amino acids long. CDR3 region: CASSRAHEQFF. CDR3 in DNA: TGTGCCAGCAGTCGAGCGCATGAGCAGTTCTTC.

The CDR3: CAISELKLAGGNEQFF. The CDR3 region has the DNA TGTGCCATCAGTGAATTAAAACTAGCGGGAGGAAATGAGCAGTTCTTC. The chain recombines TRBV10-3 with TRBJ2-1, with 12 bases fitting TRBD2. Germline CDR1 and CDR2: ENHRY and SYGVKD. The length of the CDR3 is 16 residues. Trimming at V came to 3 bases and at J to 7 bases, leaving 7 bases not matched to a gene.

The J gene is TRBJ2-1, the V gene TRBV10-2, with 12 bases identical to TRBD2. Trimming at V came to 6 bases and at J to 4 bases, leaving 4 bases not matched to a gene. This CDR3 spans 15 amino acids. The germline CDR1 and CDR2 sequences are WSHSY and SAAADI. The CDR3 region has the DNA TGCGCCAGCAGCGGACTAGCGGGAACTTACAATGAGCAGTTCTTC. This sequence encodes CASSGLAGTYNEQFF.

This chain uses TRBV7-2 with TRBJ2-7; maybe TRBD1 (5 bases). V lost 3 bases, J lost 7 bases, and 13 bases lay in between. The CDR3 consists of 13 residues. Germline V CDR1 and CDR2: SGHTA, FQGNSA. The CDR3 reads CASSFLPGQEQYV. The CDR3 DNA reads TGTGCCAGCAGCTTCTTGCCAGGGCAGGAGCAGTACGTC.

The CDR3 region is CASSSLPLAANTGELFF. DNA for the CDR3: TGTGCCAGCAGCTCCCTTCCCCTAGCGGCGAACACCGGGGAGCTGTTTTTT. The V and J genes are TRBV7-8 and TRBJ2-2; 7 bases are a match to TRBD2. Germline CDR1 is SGHVS and CDR2 is FQNEAQ. This CDR3 contains 17 residues. The J segment lost 0 bases and the V segment lost 4 bases, leaving 8 bases of the junction unmatched.

This clone was counted a single time. V is TRBV6-1 and J is TRBJ1-3; D not resolved. V lost 2 bases and J 7 bases, leaving 9 bases between the germline ends. Germline loops: CDR1 MNHNS, CDR2 SASEGT. The CDR3 totals 13 residues. The CDR3 DNA reads TGTGCCAGCAGTGAAAACGGAGGGAACACCATATATTTT. Protein sequence: CASSENGGNTIYF.

The chain has TRBV29-1 and TRBJ2-1, with TRBD2 identical over 8 bases. Germline loops: CDR1 SQVTM, CDR2 ANQGSEA. The length of the CDR3 is 15 residues. V lost 5 bases and J lost 11; bases outside the gene matches: 17. The CDR3 region is CSVNRSGRDDRKQFF. The CDR3, as DNA: TGCAGCGTTAACCGAAGCGGGAGAGATGATAGGAAGCAGTTCTTC.

This chain joins TRBV28 and TRBJ2-1; 9 nucleotides align to TRBD2. CDR1 MDHEN and CDR2 SYDVKM come from the germline V gene. Germline trimming cut 6 bases from V and 0 bases from J; bases unmatched to any gene: 9. This CDR3 contains 17 residues. CDR3 in amino acids: CASSSLAGPSSYNEQFF. CDR3 DNA sequence: TGTGCCAGCAGCTCTCTAGCGGGGCCCAGCTCCTACAATGAGCAGTTCTTC.

CDR3 amino acids: CASSLRGTSGNEQFF. In DNA, the CDR3 is TGTGCCAGCAGCCTTAGGGGGACTAGCGGAAATGAGCAGTTCTTC. The V gene is TRBV7-2, the J gene TRBJ2-1; TRBD2 agrees at 11 bases. The CDR3 sequence is 15 residues long. Germline V gene data show CDR1 as SGHTA and CDR2 as FQGNSA. With V trimmed by 5 bases and J by 7 bases, 7 bases remained unmatched.

CDR3 protein: CASSLEEGAKNIQYF. The CDR3 DNA sequence: TGCGCCAGCAGCTTAGAGGAGGGAGCCAAAAACATTCAGTACTTC. The rearrangement joins TRBV5-1 to TRBJ2-4, with D maybe TRBD2 (6 bases). Per germline, CDR1 SGHRS and CDR2 YFSETQ. V lost 2 bases, J lost 0 bases, and 9 bases lay in between. This CDR3 is 15 amino acids long.

In this sample, this clone turned up a few times. The chain links TRBV19 to TRBJ1-2; D ambiguous. V gave up 5 bases and J gave up 2 bases, with 15 bases separating them. Looked up from germline, CDR1 is LNHDA and CDR2 is SQIVND (reference sequence). This CDR3 is 15 amino acids long. The DNA of the CDR3 is TGTGCCAGTAGTGAGTCTACCCTATTAAACTATGGCTACACCTTC. This translates into CASSESTLLNYGYTF.